The clone carrying this TCR beta chain came up once. The antigen is not known. The sample is drawn from a study of shared clonotypes between healthy human individuals. Study conclusions and caveats: Between a few donors, naive CD4 clonotypes were shared at a level of about 5%.

Sorted subsets were amplified in replicate PCRs using approximately 200 ng DNA, around 30,000 T cell genomes. Measured with immunoSEQ multiplex PCR; TCRdb has only the in-frame clones, and not every one. Of 900,000 to 1,200,000 clones in the sample, about four fifths are singletons; the top ten hold 0.6% to 0.75%. This CDR3 is 16 amino acids long. V dropped 1 base and J dropped 3; count of bases not matched to a gene: 4. In germline, CDR1 is LNHNV, CDR2 YYDKDF (reference sequence). The receptor was isolated from a young man in good health. Some clones in this sample may be carry-over from other donors' samples. This chain uses TRBV15 with TRBJ2-1; 9 bases fit TRBD2. The sample consisted of memory CD4+ T cells from PBMCs. Regarding subset: CD45RA-negative fraction. CDR3 loop: CATSRGGRGGYNEQFF. The CDR3 nucleotides are TGTGCCACCAGCAGAGGAGGGCGGGGGGGCTACAATGAGCAGTTCTTC.